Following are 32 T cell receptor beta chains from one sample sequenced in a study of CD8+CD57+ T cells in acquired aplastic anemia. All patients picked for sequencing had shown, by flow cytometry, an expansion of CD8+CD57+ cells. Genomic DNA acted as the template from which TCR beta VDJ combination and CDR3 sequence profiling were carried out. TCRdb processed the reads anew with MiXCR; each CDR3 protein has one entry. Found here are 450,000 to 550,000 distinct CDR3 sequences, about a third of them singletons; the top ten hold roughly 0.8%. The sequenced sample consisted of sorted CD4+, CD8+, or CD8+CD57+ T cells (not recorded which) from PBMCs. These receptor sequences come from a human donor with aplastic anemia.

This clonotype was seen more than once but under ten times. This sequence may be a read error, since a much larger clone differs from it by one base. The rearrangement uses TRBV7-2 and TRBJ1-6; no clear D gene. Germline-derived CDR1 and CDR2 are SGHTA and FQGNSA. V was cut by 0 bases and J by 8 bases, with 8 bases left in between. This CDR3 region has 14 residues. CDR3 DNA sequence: TGTGCCAGCAGCTTAGCTGGGTATGATTCACCCCTCCACTTT. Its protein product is CASSLAGYDSPLHF.

The CDR3 sequence: CATNSGDTEAFF. The CDR3 DNA sequence: TGTGCCACCAACTCGGGGGACACTGAAGCTTTCTTT. This chain connects TRBV24-1 to TRBJ1-1; possibly TRBD1 for D (5 bases). Between the trimmed V and J ends, which lost 8 bases and 3 bases, there was a span of 9 bases. Germline CDR1 is KGHDR and CDR2 is SFDVKD. CDR3 length: 12 residues.

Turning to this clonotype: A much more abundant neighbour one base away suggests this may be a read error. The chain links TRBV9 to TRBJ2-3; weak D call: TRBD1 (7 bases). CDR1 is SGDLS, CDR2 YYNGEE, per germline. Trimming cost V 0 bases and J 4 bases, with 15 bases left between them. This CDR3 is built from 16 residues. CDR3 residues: CASSVATTGRPDTQYF. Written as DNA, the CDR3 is TGTGCCAGCAGCGTAGCTACGACAGGGAGGCCAGATACGCAGTATTTT. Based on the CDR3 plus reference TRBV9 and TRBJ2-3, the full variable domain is DSGVTQTPKHLITATGQRVTLRCSPRSGDLSVYWYQQSLDQGLQFLIQYYNGEERAKGNILERFSAQQFPDLHSELNLSSLELGDSALYFCASSVATTGRPDTQYFGPGTRLTVL.

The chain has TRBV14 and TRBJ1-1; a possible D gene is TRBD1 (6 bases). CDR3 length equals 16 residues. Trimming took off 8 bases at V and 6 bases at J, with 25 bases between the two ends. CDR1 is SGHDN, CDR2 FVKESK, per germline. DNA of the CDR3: TGTGCCAGCTCCACATCGACAGGAGCTTCGTTTTCTGAAGCTTTCTTT. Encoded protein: CASSTSTGASFSEAFF.

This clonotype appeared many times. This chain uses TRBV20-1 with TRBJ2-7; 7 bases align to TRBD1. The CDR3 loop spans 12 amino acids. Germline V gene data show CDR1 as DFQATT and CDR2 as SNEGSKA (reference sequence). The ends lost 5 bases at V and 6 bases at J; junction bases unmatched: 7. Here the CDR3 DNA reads TGCAGTGCTGACAGGGTAGGAACCGAGCAGTACTTC. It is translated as CSADRVGTEQYF.

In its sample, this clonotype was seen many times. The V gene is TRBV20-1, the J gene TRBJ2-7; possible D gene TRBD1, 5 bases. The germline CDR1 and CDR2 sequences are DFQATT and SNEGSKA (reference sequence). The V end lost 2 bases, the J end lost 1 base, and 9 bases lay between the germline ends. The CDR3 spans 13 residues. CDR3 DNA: TGCAGTGCTAGAAGCAGGGATTCCTACGAGCAGTACTTC. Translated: CSARSRDSYEQYF.

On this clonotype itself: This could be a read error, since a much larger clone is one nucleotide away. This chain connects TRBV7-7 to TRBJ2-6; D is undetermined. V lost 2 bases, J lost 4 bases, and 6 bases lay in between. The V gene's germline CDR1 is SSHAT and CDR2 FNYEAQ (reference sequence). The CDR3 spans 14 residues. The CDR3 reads CASSLLFGANVLTF. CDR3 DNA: TGTGCCAGCAGCTTACTATTCGGGGCCAACGTCCTGACTTTC.

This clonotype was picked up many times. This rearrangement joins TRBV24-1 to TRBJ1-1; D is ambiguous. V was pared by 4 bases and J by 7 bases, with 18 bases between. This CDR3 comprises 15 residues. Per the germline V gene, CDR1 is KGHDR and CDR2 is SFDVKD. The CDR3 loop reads CATSDPQRSGVEAFF. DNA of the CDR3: TGTGCCACCAGTGACCCACAGCGCAGCGGGGTTGAAGCTTTCTTT.

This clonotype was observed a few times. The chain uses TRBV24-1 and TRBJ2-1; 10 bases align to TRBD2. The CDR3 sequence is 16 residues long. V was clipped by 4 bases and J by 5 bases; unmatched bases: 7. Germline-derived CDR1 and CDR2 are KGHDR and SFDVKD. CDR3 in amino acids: CATSDSVLAGNNEQFF. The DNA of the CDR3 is TGTGCCACCAGTGACTCTGTACTAGCGGGAAACAATGAGCAGTTCTTC.

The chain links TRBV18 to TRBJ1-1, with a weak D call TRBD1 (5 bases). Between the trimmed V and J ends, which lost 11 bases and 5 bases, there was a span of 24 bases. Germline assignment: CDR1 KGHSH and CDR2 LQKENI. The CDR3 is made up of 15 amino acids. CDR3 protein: CASSAASQGYTEAFF. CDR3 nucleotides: TGTGCCTCCTCCGCCGCTTCGCAGGGTTATACTGAAGCTTTCTTT.

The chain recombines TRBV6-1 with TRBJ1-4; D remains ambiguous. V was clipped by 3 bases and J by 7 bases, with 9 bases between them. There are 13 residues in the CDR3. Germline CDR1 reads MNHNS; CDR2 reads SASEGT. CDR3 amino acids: CASSDMTGEKLFF. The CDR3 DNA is TGTGCCAGCAGTGATATGACGGGTGAAAAACTGTTTTTT.

This CDR3 reads CAIARGQGSYEQYF. In nucleotides, the CDR3 is TGTGCCATAGCTCGAGGACAGGGTTCCTACGAGCAGTACTTC. This chain links TRBV6-1 with TRBJ2-7; TRBD1 matches at 8 bases. The germline gives CDR1 MNHNS, CDR2 SASEGT. The length of the CDR3 is 14 residues. V was pared by 10 bases and J by 1 base, with 9 bases of the junction left unmatched.

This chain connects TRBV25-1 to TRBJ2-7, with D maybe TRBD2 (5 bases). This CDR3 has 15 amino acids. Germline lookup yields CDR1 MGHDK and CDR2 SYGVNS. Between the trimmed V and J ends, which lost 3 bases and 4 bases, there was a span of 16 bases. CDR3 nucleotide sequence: TGTGCCAGCAGTGACCCCGGTGGAGGAGCTTACGAGCAGTACTTC. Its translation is CASSDPGGGAYEQYF.

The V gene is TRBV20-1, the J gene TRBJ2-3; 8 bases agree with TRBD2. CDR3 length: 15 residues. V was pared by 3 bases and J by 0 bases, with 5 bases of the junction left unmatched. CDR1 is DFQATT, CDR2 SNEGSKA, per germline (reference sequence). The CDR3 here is CSASIRGGSTDTQYF. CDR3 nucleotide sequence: TGCAGTGCTAGCATCCGGGGGGGTAGCACAGATACGCAGTATTTT.

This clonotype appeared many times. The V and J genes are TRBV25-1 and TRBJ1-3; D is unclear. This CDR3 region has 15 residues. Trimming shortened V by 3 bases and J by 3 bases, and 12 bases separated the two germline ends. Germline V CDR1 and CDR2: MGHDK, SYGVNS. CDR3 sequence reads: CASSDPGWNGNTIYF. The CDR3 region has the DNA TGTGCCAGCAGTGATCCGGGATGGAATGGAAACACCATATATTTT.

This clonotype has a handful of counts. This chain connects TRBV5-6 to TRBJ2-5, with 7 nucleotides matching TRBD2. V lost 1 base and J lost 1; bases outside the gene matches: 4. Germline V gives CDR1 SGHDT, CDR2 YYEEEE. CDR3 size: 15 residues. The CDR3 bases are TGTGCCAGCAGCTTGCGAGTAGCGGGCCAAGAGACCCAGTACTTC. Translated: CASSLRVAGQETQYF. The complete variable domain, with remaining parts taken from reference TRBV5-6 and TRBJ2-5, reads DAGVTQSPTHLIKTRGQQVTLRCSPKSGHDTVSWYQQALGQGPQFIFQYYEEEERQRGNFPDRFSGHQFPNYSSELNVNALLLGDSALYLCASSLRVAGQETQYFGPGTRLLVL.

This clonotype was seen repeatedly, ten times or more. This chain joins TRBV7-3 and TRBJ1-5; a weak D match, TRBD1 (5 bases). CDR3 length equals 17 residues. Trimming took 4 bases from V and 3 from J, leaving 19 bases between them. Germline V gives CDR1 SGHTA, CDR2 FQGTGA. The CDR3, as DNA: TGTGCCAGCAGCTCCCGGTCGGGCGGGGGACTCAATCAGCCCCAGCATTTT. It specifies CASSSRSGGGLNQPQHF.

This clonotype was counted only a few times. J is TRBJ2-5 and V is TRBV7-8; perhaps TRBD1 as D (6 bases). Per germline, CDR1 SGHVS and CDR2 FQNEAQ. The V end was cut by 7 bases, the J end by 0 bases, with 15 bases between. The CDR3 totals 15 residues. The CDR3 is CASTKDRVNQETQYF. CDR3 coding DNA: TGTGCCAGCACCAAGGACAGAGTCAACCAAGAGACCCAGTACTTC.

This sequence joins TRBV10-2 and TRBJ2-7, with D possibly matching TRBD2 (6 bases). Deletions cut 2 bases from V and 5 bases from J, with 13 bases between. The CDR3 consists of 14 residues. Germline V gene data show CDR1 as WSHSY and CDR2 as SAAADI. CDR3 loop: CASSEQVLAHEQYF. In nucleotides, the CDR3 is TGCGCCAGCAGTGAGCAAGTTCTAGCGCACGAGCAGTACTTC.

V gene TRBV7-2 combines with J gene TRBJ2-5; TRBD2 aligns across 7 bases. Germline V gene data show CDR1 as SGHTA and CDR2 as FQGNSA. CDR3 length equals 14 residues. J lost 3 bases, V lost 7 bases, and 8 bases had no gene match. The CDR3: CASTKWGGKETQYF. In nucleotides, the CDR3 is TGTGCCAGCACGAAGTGGGGGGGGAAAGAGACCCAGTACTTC.

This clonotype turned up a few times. CDR3 in amino acids: CASSPRQVGINQPQHF. In nucleotides, the CDR3 is TGTGCCAGCAGCCCCCGACAAGTTGGGATCAATCAGCCCCAGCATTTT. The chain is built from TRBV7-8 and TRBJ1-5; no definite D call. The CDR3 is 16 amino acids. The V gene's germline CDR1 is SGHVS and CDR2 FQNEAQ. Trimming took 5 bases from V and 3 from J, leaving 17 bases between them.

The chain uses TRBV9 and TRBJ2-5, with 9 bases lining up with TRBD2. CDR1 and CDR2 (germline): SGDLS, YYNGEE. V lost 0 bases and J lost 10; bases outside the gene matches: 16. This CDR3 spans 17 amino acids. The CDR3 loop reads CASSVGERGALYIDQYF. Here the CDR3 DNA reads TGTGCCAGCAGCGTAGGAGAGCGGGGGGCCCTTTATATCGACCAGTACTTC.

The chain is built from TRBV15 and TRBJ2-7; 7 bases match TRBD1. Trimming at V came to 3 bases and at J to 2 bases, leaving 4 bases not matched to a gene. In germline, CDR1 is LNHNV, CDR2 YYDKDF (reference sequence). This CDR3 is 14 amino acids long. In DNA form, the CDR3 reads TGTGCCACCAGCAGTGACAGGGACCCCTACGAGCAGTACTTC. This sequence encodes CATSSDRDPYEQYF.

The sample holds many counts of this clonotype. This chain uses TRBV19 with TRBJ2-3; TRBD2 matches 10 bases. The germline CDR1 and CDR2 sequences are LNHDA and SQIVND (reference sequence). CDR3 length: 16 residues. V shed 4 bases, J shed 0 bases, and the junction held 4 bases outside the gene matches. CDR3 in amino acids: CASSRTSGPSTDTQYF. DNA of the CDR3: TGTGCCAGTAGTAGGACTAGCGGACCTAGCACAGATACGCAGTATTTT.

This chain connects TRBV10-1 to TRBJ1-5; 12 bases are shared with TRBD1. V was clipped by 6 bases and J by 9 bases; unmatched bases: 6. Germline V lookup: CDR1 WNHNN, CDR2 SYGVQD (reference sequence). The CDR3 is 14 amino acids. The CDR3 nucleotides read TGCGCCAGCAGGGGACAGGGGGCCGTGGCGCCCCAGCATTTT. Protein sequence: CASRGQGAVAPQHF.

The CDR3 spells CSASDRVETQYF. The CDR3 DNA is TGCAGTGCTTCTGACAGGGTTGAGACCCAGTACTTC. This chain joins TRBV20-1 and TRBJ2-5; 7 positions match TRBD1. With V trimmed by 5 bases and J by 5 bases, 5 bases remained unmatched. Germline CDR1 and CDR2: DFQATT and SNEGSKA (reference sequence). The CDR3 runs 12 residues.

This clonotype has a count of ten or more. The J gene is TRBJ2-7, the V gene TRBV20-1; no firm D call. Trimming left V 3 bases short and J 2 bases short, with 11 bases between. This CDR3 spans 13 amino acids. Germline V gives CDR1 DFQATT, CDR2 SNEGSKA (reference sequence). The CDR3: CSARTSTAYEQYF. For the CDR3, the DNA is TGCAGTGCTAGGACATCCACGGCCTACGAGCAGTACTTC.

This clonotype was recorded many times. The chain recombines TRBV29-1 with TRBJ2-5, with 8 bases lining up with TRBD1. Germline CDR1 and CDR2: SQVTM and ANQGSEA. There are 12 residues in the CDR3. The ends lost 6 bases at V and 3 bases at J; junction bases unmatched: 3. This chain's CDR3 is CSVQGAEETQYF. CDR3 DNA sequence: TGCAGCGTCCAGGGGGCGGAAGAGACCCAGTACTTC.

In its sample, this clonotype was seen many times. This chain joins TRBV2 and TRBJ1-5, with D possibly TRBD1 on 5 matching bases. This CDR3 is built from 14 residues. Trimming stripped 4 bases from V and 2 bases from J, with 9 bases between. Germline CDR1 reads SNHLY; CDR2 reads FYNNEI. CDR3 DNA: TGTGCCAGCAGTGTAGCCAGGGGCAATCAGCCCCAGCATTTT. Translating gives CASSVARGNQPQHF.

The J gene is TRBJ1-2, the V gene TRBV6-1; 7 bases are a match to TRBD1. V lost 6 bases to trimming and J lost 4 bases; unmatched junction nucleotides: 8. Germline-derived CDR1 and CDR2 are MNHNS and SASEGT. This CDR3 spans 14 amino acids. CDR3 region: CASRKTGLSYGYTF. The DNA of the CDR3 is TGTGCCAGCAGAAAGACAGGGCTTTCCTATGGCTACACCTTC.

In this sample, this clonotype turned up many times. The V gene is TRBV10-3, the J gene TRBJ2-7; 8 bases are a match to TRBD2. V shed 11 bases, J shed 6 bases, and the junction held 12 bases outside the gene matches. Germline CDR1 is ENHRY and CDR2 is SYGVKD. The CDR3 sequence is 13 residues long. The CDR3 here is CASRVAGRAEQYF. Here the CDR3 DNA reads TGTGCCTCAAGGGTAGCGGGGAGGGCCGAGCAGTACTTC.

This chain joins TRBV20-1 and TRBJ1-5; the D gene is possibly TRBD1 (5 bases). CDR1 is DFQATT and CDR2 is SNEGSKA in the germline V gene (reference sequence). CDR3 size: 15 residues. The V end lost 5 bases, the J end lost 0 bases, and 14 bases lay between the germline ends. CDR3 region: CSARNHRNSNQPQHF. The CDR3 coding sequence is TGCAGTGCTCGTAATCACAGGAATAGCAATCAGCCCCAGCATTTT.